The entry that follows covers one T cell receptor (beta chain) sequence. Its antigen remains unidentified. Germline values: CDR1 LGHNA, CDR2 YSLEER. The CDR3 contains 16 residues. Unmatched junction bases numbered 6, after V lost 3 bases and J lost 2 bases. Time point defined: week 3, after first cycle of checkpoint inhibitor. This entry belongs to a study of blood T cell dynamics during melanoma immunotherapy. Study-wide findings and caveats: Whether repertoire-driving clones were melanoma-specific could not be determined.

Profiled with immunoSEQ multiplex PCR; TCRdb holds only in-frame clones, not every one. The data hold about 9,000 clones, with less than 90% observed a single time. This material consisted of blood, taken from a patient treated with checkpoint blockade. This chain connects TRBV4-3 to TRBJ2-2; 7 bases fit TRBD1. The sequence came from a human donor with melanoma. The CDR3 nucleotides are TGCGCCAGCAGCCAGGCCGGGACAGATAACACCGGGGAGCTGTTTTTT. Translating it yields CASSQAGTDNTGELFF.